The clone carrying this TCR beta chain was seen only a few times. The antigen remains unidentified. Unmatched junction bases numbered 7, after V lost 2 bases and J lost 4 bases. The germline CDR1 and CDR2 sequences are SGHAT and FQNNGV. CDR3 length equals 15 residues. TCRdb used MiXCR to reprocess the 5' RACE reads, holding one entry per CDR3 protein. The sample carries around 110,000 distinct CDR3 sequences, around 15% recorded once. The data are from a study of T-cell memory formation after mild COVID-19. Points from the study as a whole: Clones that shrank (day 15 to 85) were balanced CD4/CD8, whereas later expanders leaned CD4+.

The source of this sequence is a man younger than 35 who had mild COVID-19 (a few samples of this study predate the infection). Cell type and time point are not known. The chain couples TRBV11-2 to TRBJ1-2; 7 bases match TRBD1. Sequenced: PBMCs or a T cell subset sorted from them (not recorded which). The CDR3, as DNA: TGTGCCAGCAGCTTACCGAGACAGGGAACCTATGGCTACACCTTC. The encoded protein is CASSLPRQGTYGYTF. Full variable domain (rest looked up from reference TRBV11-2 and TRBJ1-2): EAGVAQSPRYKIIEKRQSVAFWCNPISGHATLYWYQQILGQGPKLLIQFQNNGVVDDSQLPKDRFSAERLKGVDSTLKIQPAKLEDSAVYLCASSLPRQGTYGYTFGSGTRLTVV.